The source of this T cell receptor beta chain is a study of T-cell reconstitution after alpha-beta-depleted transplantation in children listed by TCRdb under 2016. Context from the whole study: T-cell immune reconstitution after TCRalphabeta/CD19-depleted allogeneic hematopoietic cell transplantation in children was quantitatively tracked in the study by means of TCR repertoire profiling. Broad study findings and their caveats: Over the following months the frequencies of hyperexpanded clones went down, and after one year T-cell counts and TCRbeta diversity were mostly credited to newly produced T cells. In some patients, high TCRbeta diversity at day 60 was attributed to recipient T cells and intrathymic progenitors that had survived conditioning. Apparently early alphabetaT-cell count recovery about two months after transplant reportedly relied on only several hundred rapidly expanded clones derived from non-depleted graft cells.

Germline trimming amounts to 6 bases on V and 9 bases on J, with 6 as the count of junction bases outside the gene matches. The CDR3 spans 12 residues, from the cysteine through the phenylalanine. The kept DNA is CDR3 alone, 36 bases in frame from the first base. From the germline V gene, CDR1 is SGDLS and CDR2 is YYNGEE. The treatment or condition label of this sample denotes: allogeneic hematopoietic cell transplantation with graft depleted of TCRalphabeta T cells and CD19 B cells. TCRalphabeta/CD19-depleted allogeneic hematopoietic cell grafts were given to the transplant recipients, all of whom were children. There are many counts of this clonotype. Its antigen has not been determined. Within one base of it there is no much larger clone, and no base qualities were kept. The library came from PCR. This sample was sequenced with an Illumina HiSeq 2500. To normalize quantification of the TCRbeta repertoire, the TCR libraries were built with molecular barcoding that relied on unique molecular identifiers. TCRdb reprocessed the public reads (quality trimming at Q25 with fastp, clone calling with MiXCR) and kept in-frame beta chains. For every CDR3 protein sequence, its rows merge into one entry that carries the most common genes and DNA. Present in this sample are around 800,000 distinct CDR3 sequences, about 16% of which were seen just once. Clones ranked in the top ten supply roughly 5% of the sample.

The source of this sequence is a male patient younger than 18 who had a stem cell transplant for acute lymphoblastic leukemia, so the T cells may come from the graft donor. The V and J genes are TRBV9 and TRBJ2-1, with 7 bases matching TRBD2. The sequenced sample was PBMCs, mostly from graft donor cells, obtained 360 days after TCRalphabeta/CD19-depleted stem cell transplant. The nucleotide sequence reads as follows: TGTGCCAGCAAAGCGGGATTGGGTGAGCAGTTCTTC. This is translated as CASKAGLGEQFF.